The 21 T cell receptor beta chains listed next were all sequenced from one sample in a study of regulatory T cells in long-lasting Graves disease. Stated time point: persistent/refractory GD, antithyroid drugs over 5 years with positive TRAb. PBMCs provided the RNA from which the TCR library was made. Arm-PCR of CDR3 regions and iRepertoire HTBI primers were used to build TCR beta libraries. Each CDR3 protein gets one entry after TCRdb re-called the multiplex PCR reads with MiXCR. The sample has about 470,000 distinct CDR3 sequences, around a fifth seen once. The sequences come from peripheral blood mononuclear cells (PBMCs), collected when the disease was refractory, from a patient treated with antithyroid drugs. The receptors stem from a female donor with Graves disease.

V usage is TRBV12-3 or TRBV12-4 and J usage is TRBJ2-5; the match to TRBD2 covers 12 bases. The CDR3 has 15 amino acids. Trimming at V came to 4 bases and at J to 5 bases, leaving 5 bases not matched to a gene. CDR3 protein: CASSSILAGGETQYF. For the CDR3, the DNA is TGTGCCAGCAGTTCGATCCTAGCGGGAGGGGAGACCCAGTACTTC.

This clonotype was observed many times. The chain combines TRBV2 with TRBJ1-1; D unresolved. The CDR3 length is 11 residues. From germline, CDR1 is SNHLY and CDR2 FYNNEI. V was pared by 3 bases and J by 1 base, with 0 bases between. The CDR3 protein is CASSENTEAFF. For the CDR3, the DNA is TGTGCCAGCAGTGAGAACACTGAAGCTTTCTTT.

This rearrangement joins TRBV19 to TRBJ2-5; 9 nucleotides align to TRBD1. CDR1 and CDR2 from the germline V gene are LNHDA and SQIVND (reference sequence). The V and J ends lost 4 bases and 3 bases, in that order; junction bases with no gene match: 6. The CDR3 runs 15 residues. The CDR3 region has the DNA TGTGCCAGTAGTACCGGGACAGGGAACGAAGAGACCCAGTACTTC. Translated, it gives CASSTGTGNEETQYF.

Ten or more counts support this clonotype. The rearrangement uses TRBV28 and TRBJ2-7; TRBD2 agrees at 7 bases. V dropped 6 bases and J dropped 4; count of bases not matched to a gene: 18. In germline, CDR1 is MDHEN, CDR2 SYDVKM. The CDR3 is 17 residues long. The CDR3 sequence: CASSLLGGGGPVYEQYF. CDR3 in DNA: TGTGCCAGCAGCCTACTTGGCGGGGGAGGGCCCGTGTACGAGCAGTACTTC. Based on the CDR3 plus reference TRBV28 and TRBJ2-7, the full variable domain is DVKVTQSSRYLVKRTGEKVFLECVQDMDHENMFWYRQDPGLGLRLIYFSYDVKMKEKGDIPEGYSVSREKKERFSLILESASTNQTSMYLCASSLLGGGGPVYEQYFGPGTRLTVT.

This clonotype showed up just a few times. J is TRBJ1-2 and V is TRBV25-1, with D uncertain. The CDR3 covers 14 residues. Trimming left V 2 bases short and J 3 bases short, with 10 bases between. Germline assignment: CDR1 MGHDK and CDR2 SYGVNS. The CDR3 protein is CASSEPKKDYGYTF. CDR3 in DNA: TGTGCCAGCAGTGAACCAAAGAAAGACTATGGCTACACCTTC.

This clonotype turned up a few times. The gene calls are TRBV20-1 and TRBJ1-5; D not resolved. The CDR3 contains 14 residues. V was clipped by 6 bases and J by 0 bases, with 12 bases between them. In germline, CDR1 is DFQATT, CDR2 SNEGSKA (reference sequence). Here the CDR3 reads CSAYPDVSNQPQHF. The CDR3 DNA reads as TGCAGTGCCTACCCGGACGTTAGCAATCAGCCCCAGCATTTT.

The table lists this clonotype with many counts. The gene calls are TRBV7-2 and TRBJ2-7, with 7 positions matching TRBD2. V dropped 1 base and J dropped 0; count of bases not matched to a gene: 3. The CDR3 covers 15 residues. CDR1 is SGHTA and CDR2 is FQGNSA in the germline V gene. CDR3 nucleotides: TGTGCCAGCAGCTTAGGTGCGGGAGTCTCCTACGAGCAGTACTTC. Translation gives CASSLGAGVSYEQYF.

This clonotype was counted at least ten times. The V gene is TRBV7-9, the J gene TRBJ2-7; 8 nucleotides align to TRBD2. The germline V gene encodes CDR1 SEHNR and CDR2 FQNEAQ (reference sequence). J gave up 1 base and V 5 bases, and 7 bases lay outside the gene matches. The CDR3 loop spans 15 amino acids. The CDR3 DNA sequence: TGTGCCAGCAGCCCCAGGACTAGCTGGTCCTACGAGCAGTACTTC. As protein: CASSPRTSWSYEQYF.

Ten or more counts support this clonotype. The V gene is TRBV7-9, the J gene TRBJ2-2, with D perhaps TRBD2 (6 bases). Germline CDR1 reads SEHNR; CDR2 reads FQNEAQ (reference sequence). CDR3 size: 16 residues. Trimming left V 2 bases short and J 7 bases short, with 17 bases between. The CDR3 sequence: CASSLYGGTIIGELFF. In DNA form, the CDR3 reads TGTGCCAGCAGCTTATACGGGGGTACGATCATCGGGGAGCTGTTTTTT.

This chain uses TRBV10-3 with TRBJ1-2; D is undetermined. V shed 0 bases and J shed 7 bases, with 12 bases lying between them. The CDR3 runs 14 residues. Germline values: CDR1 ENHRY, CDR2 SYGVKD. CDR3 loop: CAISESRASSGYTF. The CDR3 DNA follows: TGTGCCATCAGTGAGTCCCGGGCGAGCTCTGGCTACACCTTC.

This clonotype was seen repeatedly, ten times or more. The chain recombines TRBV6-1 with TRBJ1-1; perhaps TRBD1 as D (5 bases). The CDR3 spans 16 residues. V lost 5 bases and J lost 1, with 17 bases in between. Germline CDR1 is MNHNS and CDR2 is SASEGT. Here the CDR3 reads CASSNLGLQGNTEAFF. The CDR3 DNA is TGTGCCAGCAGTAACCTGGGTCTTCAGGGGAACACTGAAGCTTTCTTT.

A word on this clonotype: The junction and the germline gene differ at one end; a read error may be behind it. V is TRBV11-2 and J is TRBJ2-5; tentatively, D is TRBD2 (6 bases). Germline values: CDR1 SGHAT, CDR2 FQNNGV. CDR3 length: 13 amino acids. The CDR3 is CTSSRGDQETQYF. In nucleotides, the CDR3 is TGTACCAGCAGCCGCGGGGACCAAGAGACCCAGTACTTC.

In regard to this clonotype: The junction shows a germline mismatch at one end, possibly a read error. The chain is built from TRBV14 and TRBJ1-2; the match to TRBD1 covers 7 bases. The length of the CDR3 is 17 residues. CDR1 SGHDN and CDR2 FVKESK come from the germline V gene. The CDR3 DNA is TGTGCCAGCAGCCGATTCGGGACAGTGGATCCTTTCTATGGCTACGCCTTC. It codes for CASSRFGTVDPFYGYAF. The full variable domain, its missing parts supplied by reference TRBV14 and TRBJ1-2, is EAGVTQFPSHSVIEKGQTVTLRCDPISGHDNLYWYRRVMGKEIKFLLHFVKESKQDESGMPNNRFLAERTGGTYSTLKVQPAELEDSGVYFCASSRFGTVDPFYGYAFGSGTRLTVV.

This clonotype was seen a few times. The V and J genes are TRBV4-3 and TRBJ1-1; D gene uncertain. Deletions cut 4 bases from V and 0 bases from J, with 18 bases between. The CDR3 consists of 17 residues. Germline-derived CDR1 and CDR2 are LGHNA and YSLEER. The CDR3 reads CASSREARVELNTEAFF. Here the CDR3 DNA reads TGCGCCAGCAGCCGGGAAGCAAGGGTTGAACTGAACACTGAAGCTTTCTTT.

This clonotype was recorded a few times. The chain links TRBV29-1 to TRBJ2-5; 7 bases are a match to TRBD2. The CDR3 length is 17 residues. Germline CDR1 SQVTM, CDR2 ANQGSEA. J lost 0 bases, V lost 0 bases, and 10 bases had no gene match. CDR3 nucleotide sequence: TGCAGCGTTGAAGATAGGACTGGCGGGGGATACCAAGAGACCCAGTACTTC. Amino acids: CSVEDRTGGGYQETQYF.

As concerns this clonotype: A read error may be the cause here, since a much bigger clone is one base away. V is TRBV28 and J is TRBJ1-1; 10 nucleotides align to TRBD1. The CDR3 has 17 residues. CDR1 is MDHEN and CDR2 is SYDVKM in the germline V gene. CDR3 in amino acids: CASSHLTGGRSNTEASF. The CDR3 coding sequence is TGTGCCAGCAGTCATCTGACAGGGGGCAGGTCGAACACTGAAGCTTCCTTT.

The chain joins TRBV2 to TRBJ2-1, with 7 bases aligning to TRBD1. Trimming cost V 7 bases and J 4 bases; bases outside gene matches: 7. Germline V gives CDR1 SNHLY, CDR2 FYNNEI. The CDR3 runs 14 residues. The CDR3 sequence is CASTRDRSYNEQFF. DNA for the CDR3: TGTGCCAGCACCAGGGACAGATCTTACAATGAGCAGTTCTTC.

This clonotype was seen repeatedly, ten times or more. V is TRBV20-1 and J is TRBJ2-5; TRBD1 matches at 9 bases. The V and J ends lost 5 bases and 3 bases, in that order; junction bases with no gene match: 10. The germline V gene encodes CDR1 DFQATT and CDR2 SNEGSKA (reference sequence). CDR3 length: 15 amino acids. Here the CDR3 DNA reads TGCAGTGCTGGGGTGGACAGGGGTGCGGAAGAGACCCAGTACTTC. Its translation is CSAGVDRGAEETQYF.

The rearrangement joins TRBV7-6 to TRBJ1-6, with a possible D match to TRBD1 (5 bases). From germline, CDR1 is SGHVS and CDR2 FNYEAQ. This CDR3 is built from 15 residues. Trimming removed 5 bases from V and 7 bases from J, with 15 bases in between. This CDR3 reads CASSPQGSGNSPLHF. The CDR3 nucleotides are TGTGCCAGCAGCCCGCAGGGATCGGGGAATTCACCCCTCCACTTT. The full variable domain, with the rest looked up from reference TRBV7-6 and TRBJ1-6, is GAGVSQSPRYKVTKRGQDVALRCDPISGHVSLYWYRQALGQGPEFLTYFNYEAQQDKSGLPNDRFSAERPEGSISTLTIQRTEQRDSAMYRCASSPQGSGNSPLHFGNGTRLTVT.

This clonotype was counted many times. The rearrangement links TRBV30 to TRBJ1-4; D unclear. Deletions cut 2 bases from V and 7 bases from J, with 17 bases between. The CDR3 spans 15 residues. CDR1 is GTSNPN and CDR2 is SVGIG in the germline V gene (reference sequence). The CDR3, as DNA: TGTGCCTGGAGTCGTACAGCTACGCTTGGTGAAAAACTGTTTTTT. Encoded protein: CAWSRTATLGEKLFF.

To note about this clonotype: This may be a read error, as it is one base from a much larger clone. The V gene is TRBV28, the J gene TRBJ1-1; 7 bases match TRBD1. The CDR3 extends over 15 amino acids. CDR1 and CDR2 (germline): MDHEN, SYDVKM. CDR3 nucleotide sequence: TGTGCCAGCAGTTTGGTGGGACAGACGAACACTGAAGCTCTCTTT. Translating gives CASSLVGQTNTEALF.